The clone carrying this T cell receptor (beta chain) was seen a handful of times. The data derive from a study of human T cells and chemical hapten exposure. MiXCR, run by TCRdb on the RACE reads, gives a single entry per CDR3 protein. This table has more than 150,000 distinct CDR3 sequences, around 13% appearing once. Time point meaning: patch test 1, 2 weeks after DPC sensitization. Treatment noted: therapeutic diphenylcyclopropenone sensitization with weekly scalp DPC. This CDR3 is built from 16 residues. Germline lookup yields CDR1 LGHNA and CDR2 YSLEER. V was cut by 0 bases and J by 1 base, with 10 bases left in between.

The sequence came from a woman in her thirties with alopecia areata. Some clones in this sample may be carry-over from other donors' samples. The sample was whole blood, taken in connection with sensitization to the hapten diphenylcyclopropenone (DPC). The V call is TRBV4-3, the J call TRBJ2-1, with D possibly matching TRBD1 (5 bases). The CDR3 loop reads CASSQESRESYNEQFF. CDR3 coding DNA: TGCGCCAGCAGCCAAGAGAGCAGGGAATCCTACAATGAGCAGTTCTTC.